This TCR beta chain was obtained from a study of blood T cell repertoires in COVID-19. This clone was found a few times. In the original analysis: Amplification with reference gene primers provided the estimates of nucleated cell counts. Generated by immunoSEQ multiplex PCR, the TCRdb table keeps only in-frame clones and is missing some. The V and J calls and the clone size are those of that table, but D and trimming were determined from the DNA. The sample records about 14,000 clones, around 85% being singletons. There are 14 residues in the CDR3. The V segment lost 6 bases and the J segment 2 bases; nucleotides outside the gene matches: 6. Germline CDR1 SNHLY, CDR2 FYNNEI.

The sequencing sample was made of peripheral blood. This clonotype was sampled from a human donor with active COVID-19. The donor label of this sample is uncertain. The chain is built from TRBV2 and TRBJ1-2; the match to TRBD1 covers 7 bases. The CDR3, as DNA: TGTGCCAGCAGATTGACAGGGCAGAACTATGGCTACACCTTC. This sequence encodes CASRLTGQNYGYTF.